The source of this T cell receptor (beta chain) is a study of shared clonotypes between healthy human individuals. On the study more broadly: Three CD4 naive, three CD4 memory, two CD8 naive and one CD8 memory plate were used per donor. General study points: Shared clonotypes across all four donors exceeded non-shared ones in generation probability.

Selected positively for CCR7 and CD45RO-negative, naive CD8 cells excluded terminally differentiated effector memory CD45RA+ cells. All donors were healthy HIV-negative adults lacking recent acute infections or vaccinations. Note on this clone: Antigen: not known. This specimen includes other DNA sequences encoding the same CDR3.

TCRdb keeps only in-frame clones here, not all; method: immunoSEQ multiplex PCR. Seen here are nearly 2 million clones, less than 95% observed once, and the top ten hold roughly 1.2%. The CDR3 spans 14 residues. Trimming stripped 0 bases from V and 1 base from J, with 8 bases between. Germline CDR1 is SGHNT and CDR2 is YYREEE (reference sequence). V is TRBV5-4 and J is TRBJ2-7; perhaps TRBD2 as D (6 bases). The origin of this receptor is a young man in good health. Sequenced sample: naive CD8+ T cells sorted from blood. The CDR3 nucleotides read TGTGCCAGCAGCTTGGTCGGGAGTTCCTACGAGCAGTACTTC. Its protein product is CASSLVGSSYEQYF.